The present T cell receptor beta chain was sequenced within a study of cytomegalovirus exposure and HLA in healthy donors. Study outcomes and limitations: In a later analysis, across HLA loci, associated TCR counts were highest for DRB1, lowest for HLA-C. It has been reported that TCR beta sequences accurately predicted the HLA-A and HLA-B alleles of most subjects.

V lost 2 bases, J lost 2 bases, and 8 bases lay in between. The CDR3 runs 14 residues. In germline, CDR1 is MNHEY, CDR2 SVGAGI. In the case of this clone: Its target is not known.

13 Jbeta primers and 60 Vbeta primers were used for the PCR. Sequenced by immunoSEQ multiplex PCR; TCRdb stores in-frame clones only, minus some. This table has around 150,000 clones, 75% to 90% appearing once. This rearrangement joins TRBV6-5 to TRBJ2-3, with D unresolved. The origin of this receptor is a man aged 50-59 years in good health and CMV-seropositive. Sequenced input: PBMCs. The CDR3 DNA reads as TGTGCCAGCAGTTACGCTAAACCCACAGATACGCAGTATTTT. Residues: CASSYAKPTDTQYF.